What follows is one T cell receptor (beta chain) and its context. This entry belongs to a study of blood T cell repertoires in COVID-19. At the level of the study: Some COVID-19 samples were acute and others convalescent; all came from the United States, Italy and Spain. T cells, B-cell-depleted T cells, or PBMCs provided the cDNA or gDNA that served as material.

The CDR3 extends over 15 amino acids. Germline V gene sequence: CDR1 MDHEN, CDR2 SYDVKM. With V trimmed by 7 bases and J by 6 bases, 12 bases remained unmatched. Under the authors' procedure: Amplified reference gene primers provided the basis for estimating nucleated cell counts. The repertoire was sequenced with immunoSEQ multiplex PCR; TCRdb's copy has only in-frame clones and lacks some. V and J calls and clone size are given by that table; D and trimming were obtained from the DNA. The profile shows more than 150,000 clones, around 85% of them singletons. The rearrangement uses TRBV28 and TRBJ2-7; 10 nucleotides align to TRBD2. Sequencing was performed on peripheral blood. This clonotype was sampled from a man aged 45-65 years who had recovered from COVID-19. CDR3 DNA sequence: TGTGCCAGCATTGAGACGGGACTAGCGATCTCCGAGCAGTACTTC. The encoded protein is CASIETGLAISEQYF.